A selection of T cell receptor beta chains follows, all from one sample in a study of cytomegalovirus exposure and HLA in healthy donors. Profiled with immunoSEQ multiplex PCR; TCRdb holds only in-frame clones, not every one. The sample lists around 90,000 clones, less than 70% occurring once. The sequenced sample was PBMCs. These receptors were obtained from a human donor in good health. Each CDR3 is given with its conserved first and last residue. The order of the fields is D gene, V gene, clone size, J gene, CDR3 DNA, CDR3 protein. The D gene is left open where the match is weak. Size tells how often a clone was seen (once, few, many) or the class of an expanded clone, and some rows leave it out.

TRBD1	TRBV9	-	TRBJ1-2	TGTGCCAGCAGCCCATACCAGGGGGCGGAATATGGCTACACCTTC	CASSPYQGAEYGYTF
-	TRBV2	-	TRBJ1-5	TGTGCCAGCAGTGAAGACCGACGGGGCAATCAGCCCCAGCATTTT	CASSEDRRGNQPQHF
TRBD1	TRBV11-2	few	TRBJ1-2	TGTGCCAGCAGCTCCCAACAGGGGTATGGCTACACCTTC	CASSSQQGYGYTF
-	TRBV7-9	-	TRBJ2-3	TGTGCCAGCAGCTCGGTTAGGGGTAAGGATACGCAGTATTTT	CASSSVRGKDTQYF
-	TRBV11-3	-	TRBJ1-4	TGTGCCAGCAGCCGGGACACCCCTTTGACAGCTAATGAAAAACTGTTTTTT	CASSRDTPLTANEKLFF
TRBD1	TRBV19	few	TRBJ1-1	TGTGCCAGTAGTATAGCCGCAGGGGGGATCACTGAAGCTTTCTTT	CASSIAAGGITEAFF
-	TRBV5-1	few	TRBJ1-2	TGCGCCAGCAGCTCGGAGAAATCAGGGTTTTATGGCTACACCTTC	CASSSEKSGFYGYTF
-	TRBV15	-	TRBJ2-7	TGTGCCACCAGCACGGCAGGGGAAGGGGACAACGAGCAGTACTTC	CATSTAGEGDNEQYF
TRBD2	TRBV25-1	few	TRBJ2-2	TGTGCCAGCAGTGATGCTAGCGGGGGGTTCGCGAACACCGGGGAGCTGTTTTTT	CASSDASGGFANTGELFF
-	TRBV11-3	-	TRBJ2-1	TGTGCCAGCAGCGCCCGACGACGGAGTGAGCAGTTCTTC	CASSARRRSEQFF
TRBD1	TRBV7-6	-	TRBJ2-7	TGTGCCAGCAGCGCCGAGACAGGGCGCGCCTACGAGCAGTACTTC	CASSAETGRAYEQYF